The present T cell receptor beta chain was sequenced within a study of cytomegalovirus exposure and HLA in healthy donors. Per the germline V gene, CDR1 is MNHNS and CDR2 is SASEGT. The CDR3 covers 13 residues. Trimming removed 6 bases at V and 5 bases at J, with 10 bases between. The PCR employed 60 Vbeta primers together with 13 Jbeta primers. Here immunoSEQ multiplex PCR was the method, and the copy in TCRdb shows in-frame clones only, minus some. The table has about 90,000 clones, around three fifths seen once. The V and J genes are TRBV6-1 and TRBJ1-4, with D unresolved. This TCR came from a woman in her forties or fifties in good health and CMV-seropositive. The sequenced sample consisted of PBMCs. The CDR3 protein is CASSTARNEKLFF. Here the CDR3 DNA reads TGTGCCAGCAGCACCGCGAGAAATGAAAAACTGTTTTTT.